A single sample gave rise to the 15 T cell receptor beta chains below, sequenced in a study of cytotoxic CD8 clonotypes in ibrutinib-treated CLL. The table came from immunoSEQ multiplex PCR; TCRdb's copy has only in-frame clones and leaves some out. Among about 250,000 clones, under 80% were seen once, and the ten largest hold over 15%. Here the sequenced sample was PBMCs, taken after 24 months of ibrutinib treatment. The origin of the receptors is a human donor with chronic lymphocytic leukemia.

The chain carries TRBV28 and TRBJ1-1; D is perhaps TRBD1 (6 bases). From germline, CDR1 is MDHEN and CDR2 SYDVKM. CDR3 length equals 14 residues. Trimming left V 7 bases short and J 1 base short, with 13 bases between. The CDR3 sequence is CASIEGGGNTEAFF. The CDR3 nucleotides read TGTGCCAGCATAGAGGGAGGGGGGAACACTGAAGCTTTCTTT. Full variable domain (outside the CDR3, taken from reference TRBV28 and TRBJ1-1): DVKVTQSSRYLVKRTGEKVFLECVQDMDHENMFWYRQDPGLGLRLIYFSYDVKMKEKGDIPEGYSVSREKKERFSLILESASTNQTSMYLCASIEGGGNTEAFFGQGTRLTVV.

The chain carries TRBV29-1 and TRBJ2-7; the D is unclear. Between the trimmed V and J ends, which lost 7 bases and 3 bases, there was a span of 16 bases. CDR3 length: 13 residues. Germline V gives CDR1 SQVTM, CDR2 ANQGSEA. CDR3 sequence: CSAGSDGIYEQYF. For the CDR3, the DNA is TGCAGCGCGGGTTCGGACGGAATCTACGAGCAGTACTTC.

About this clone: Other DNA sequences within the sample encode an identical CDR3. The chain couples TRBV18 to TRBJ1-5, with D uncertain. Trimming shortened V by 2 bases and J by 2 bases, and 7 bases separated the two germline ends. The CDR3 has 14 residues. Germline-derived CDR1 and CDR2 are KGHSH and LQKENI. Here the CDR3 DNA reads TGTGCCAGCTCACCAGGACGGGGCAATCAGCCCCAGCATTTT. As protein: CASSPGRGNQPQHF.

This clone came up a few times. CDR3 nucleotides: TGTGCCAGCAGCAAAGCGCTAACGGGATCCTACGAGCAGTACTTC. It translates to CASSKALTGSYEQYF. The chain carries TRBV21-1 and TRBJ2-7; the table's D call, TRBD2, was not checked against the DNA. TRBV21-1 counts as a pseudogene. This CDR3 contains 15 residues.

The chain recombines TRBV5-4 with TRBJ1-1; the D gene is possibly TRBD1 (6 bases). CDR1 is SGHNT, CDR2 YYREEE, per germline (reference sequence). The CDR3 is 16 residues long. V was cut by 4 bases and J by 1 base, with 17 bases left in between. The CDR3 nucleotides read TGTGCCAGCAGCCCCGAGGGTCGGGGGGCGAACACTGAAGCTTTCTTT. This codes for CASSPEGRGANTEAFF.

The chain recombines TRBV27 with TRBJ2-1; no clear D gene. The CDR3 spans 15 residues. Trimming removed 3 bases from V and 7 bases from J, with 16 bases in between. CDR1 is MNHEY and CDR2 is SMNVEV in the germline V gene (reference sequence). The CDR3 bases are TGTGCCAGCAGTTTCGGTAGGAACGCGAGAAATGAGCAGTTCTTC. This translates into CASSFGRNARNEQFF.

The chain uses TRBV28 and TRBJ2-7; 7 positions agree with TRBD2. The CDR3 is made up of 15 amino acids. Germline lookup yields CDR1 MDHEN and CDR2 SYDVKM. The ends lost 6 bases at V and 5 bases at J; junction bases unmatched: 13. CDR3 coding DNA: TGTGCCAGCAGGCCAGCCCCCGCGGGAGCTAACGAGCAGTACTTC. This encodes CASRPAPAGANEQYF.

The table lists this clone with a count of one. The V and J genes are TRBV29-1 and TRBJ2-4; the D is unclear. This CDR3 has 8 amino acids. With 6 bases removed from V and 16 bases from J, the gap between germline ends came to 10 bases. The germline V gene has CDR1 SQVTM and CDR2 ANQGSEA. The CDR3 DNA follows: TGCAGCGTACCCCCGTTATACTTC. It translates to CSVPPLYF.

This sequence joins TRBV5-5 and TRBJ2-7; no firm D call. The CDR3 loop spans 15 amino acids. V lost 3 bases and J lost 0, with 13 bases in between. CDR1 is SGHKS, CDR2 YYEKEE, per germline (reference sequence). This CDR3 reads CASSSTLTASYEQYF. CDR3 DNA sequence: TGTGCCAGCAGCTCGACCCTGACGGCCTCCTACGAGCAGTACTTC.

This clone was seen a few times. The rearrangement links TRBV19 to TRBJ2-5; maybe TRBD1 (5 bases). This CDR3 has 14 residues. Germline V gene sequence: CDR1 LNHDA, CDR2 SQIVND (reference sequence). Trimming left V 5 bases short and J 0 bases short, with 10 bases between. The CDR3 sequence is CASSRQPYQETQYF. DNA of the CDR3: TGTGCCAGTAGTCGACAGCCGTACCAAGAGACCCAGTACTTC.

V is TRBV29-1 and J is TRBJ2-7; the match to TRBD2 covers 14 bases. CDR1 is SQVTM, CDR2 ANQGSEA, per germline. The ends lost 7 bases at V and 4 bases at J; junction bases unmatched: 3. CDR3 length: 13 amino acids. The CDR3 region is CSARLAGGYEQYF. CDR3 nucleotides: TGCAGCGCCCGACTAGCGGGAGGGTACGAGCAGTACTTC.

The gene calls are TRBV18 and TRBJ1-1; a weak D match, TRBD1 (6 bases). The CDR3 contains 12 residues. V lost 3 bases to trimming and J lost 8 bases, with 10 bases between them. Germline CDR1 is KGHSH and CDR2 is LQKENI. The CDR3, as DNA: TGTGCCAGCTCACCTCTGGACAGCGAAGCTTTCTTT. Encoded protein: CASSPLDSEAFF.

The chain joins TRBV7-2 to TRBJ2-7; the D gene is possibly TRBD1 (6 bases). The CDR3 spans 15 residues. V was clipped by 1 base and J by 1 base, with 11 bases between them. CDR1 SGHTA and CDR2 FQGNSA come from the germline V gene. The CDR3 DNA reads TGTGCCAGCAGCTTAGGCCAGGGGATGTCCTACGAGCAGTACTTC. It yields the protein CASSLGQGMSYEQYF. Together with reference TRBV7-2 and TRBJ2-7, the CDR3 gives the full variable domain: GAGVSQSPSNKVTEKGKDVELRCDPISGHTALYWYRQSLGQGLEFLIYFQGNSAPDKSGLPSDRFSAERTGGSVSTLTIQRTQQEDSAVYLCASSLGQGMSYEQYFGPGTRLTVT.

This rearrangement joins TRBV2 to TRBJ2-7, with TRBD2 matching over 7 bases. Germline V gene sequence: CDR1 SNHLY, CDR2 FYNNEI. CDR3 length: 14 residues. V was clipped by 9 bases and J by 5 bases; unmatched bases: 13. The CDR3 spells CARGKFGGSHEQYF. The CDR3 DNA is TGTGCCAGGGGAAAGTTCGGCGGGAGTCACGAGCAGTACTTC. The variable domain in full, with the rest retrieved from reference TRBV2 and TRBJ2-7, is EPEVTQTPSHQVTQMGQEVILRCVPISNHLYFYWYRQILGQKVEFLVSFYNNEISEKSEIFDDQFSVERPDGSNFTLKIRSTKLEDSAMYFCARGKFGGSHEQYFGPGTRLTVT.

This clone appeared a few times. CDR3 sequence (DNA): TGTGCCAGCACCCCTTTGCGGGAGGGGACCGGGGAGCTGTTTTTT. Translation gives CASTPLREGTGELFF. The chain links TRBV9 to TRBJ2-2; 9 positions match TRBD2. The CDR3 runs to 15 residues. The germline V gene has CDR1 SGDLS and CDR2 YYNGEE. V dropped 6 bases and J dropped 5; count of bases not matched to a gene: 8.